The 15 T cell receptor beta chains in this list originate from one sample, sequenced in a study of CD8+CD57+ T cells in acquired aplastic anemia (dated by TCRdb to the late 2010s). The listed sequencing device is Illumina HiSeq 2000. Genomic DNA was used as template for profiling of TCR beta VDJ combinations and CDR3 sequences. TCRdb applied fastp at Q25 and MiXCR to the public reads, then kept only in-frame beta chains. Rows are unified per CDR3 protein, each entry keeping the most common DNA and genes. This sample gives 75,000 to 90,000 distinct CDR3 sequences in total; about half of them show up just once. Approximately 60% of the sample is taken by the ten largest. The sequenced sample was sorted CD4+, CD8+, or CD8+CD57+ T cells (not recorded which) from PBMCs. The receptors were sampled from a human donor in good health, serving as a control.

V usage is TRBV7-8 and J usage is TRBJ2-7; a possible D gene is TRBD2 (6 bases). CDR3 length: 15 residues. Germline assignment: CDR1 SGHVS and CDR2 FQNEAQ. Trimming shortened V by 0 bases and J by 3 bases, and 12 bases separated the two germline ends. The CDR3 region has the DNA TGTGCCAGCAGCTTAGCATCCATGGGGGGCTACGAGCAGTACTTC. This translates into CASSLASMGGYEQYF.

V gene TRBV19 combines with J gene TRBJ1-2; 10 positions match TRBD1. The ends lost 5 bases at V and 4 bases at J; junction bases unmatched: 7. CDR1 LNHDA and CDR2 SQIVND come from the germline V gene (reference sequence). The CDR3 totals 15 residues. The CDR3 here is CASSQTGQGFYGYTF. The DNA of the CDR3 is TGTGCCAGTAGTCAAACGGGACAGGGGTTCTATGGCTACACCTTC.

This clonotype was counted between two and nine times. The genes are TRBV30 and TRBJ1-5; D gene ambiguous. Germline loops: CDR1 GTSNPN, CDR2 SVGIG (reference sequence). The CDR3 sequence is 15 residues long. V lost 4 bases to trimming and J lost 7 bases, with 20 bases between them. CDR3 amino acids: CAWNSGPSTEQPQHF. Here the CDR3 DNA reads TGTGCCTGGAATTCCGGACCCTCCACGGAGCAGCCCCAGCATTTT.

CDR3: CASSDRGDRGYTF. CDR3 coding DNA: TGTGCCAGCAGTGACAGGGGAGATAGAGGCTACACCTTC. The chain uses TRBV2 and TRBJ1-2, with D tentatively TRBD1 (6 bases). There are 13 residues in the CDR3. Deletions cut 3 bases from V and 8 bases from J, with 13 bases between. Germline V lookup: CDR1 SNHLY, CDR2 FYNNEI.

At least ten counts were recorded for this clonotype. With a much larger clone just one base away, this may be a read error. This CDR3 reads CATSSPFSYGYTF. The CDR3 region has the DNA TGTGCCACCAGCAGCCCCTTTAGCTATGGCTACACCTTC. V is TRBV15 and J is TRBJ1-2; D is undetermined. V dropped 3 bases and J dropped 4 bases, with 9 bases sitting between them. Germline assignment: CDR1 LNHNV and CDR2 YYDKDF (reference sequence). The CDR3 length is 13 residues.

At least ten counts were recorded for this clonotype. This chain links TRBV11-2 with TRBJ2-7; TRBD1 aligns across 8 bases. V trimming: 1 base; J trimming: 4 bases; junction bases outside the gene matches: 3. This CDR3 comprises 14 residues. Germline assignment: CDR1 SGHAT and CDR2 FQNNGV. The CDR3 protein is CASSLGTGWYEQYF. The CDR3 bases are TGTGCCAGCAGCTTAGGGACAGGGTGGTACGAGCAGTACTTC. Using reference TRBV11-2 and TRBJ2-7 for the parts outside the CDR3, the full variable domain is EAGVAQSPRYKIIEKRQSVAFWCNPISGHATLYWYQQILGQGPKLLIQFQNNGVVDDSQLPKDRFSAERLKGVDSTLKIQPAKLEDSAVYLCASSLGTGWYEQYFGPGTRLTVT.

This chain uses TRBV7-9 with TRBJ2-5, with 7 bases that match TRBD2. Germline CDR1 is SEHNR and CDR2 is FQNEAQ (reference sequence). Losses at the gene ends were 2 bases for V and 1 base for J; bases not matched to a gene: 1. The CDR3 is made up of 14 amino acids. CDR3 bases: TGTGCCAGCAGCTTATCTAGCGGCCAAGAGACCCAGTACTTC. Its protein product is CASSLSSGQETQYF.

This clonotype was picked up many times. The CDR3 spells CASSPATGAHLYEQYF. The CDR3 region has the DNA TGTGCCAGCAGCCCAGCAACAGGGGCCCATCTCTACGAGCAGTACTTC. This chain connects TRBV7-9 to TRBJ2-7, with TRBD1 identical over 7 bases. Germline CDR1 and CDR2: SEHNR and FQNEAQ (reference sequence). J was trimmed by 3 bases and V by 5 bases; bases with no gene match: 13. The CDR3 totals 16 residues. Full variable domain (missing parts from reference TRBV7-9 and TRBJ2-7): DTGVSQNPRHKITKRGQNVTFRCDPISEHNRLYWYRQTLGQGPEFLTYFQNEAQLEKSRLLSDRFSAERPKGSFSTLEIQRTEQGDSAMYLCASSPATGAHLYEQYFGPGTRLTVT.

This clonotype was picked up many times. CDR3 loop: CSAGTEAFF. CDR3 in DNA: TGCAGCGCCGGCACTGAAGCTTTCTTT. This sequence joins TRBV29-1 and TRBJ1-1; D is ambiguous. Trimming pared 7 bases from V and 4 bases from J, leaving 4 bases between. This CDR3 has 9 residues. The germline V gene has CDR1 SQVTM and CDR2 ANQGSEA.

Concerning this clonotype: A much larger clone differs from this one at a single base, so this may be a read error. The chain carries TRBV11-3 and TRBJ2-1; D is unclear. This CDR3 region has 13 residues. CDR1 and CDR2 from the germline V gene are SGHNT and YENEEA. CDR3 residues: CASSSLAYNERFF. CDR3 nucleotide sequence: TGTGCCAGCAGCTCCCTGGCCTACAATGAGCGGTTCTTC.

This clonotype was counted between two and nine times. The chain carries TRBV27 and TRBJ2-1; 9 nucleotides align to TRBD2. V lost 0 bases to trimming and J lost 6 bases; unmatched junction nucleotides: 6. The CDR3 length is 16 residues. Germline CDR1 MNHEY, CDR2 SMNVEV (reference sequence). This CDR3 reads CASSLSGGRASNEQFF. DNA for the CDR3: TGTGCCAGCAGTTTATCTGGCGGGAGGGCTTCCAATGAGCAGTTCTTC.

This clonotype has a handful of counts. CDR3 sequence: CASSIIGTGQNEQYF. As DNA, the CDR3 is TGTGCCAGCAGTATCATAGGGACAGGGCAAAATGAGCAGTACTTC. This chain connects TRBV27 to TRBJ2-7; 9 nucleotides align to TRBD1. Losses at the gene ends were 5 bases for V and 7 bases for J; bases not matched to a gene: 12. Germline lookup yields CDR1 MNHEY and CDR2 SMNVEV (reference sequence). The CDR3 loop spans 15 amino acids.

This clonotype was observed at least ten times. CDR3 amino acids: CATSDPVAGVFYNEQFF. Written as DNA, the CDR3 is TGTGCCACCAGTGATCCCGTAGCGGGAGTGTTCTACAATGAGCAGTTCTTC. The chain couples TRBV24-1 to TRBJ2-1, with TRBD2 matching 9 bases. Germline loops: CDR1 KGHDR, CDR2 SFDVKD. V trimming: 3 bases; J trimming: 3 bases; junction bases outside the gene matches: 8. The CDR3 extends over 17 amino acids.

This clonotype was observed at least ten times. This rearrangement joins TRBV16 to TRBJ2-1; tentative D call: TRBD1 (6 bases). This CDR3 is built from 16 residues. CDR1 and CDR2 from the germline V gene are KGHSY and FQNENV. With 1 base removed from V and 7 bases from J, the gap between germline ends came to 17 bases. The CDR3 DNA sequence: TGTGCCAGCAGCCAATACCAGGGGCAAGTTGGGAATGAGCAGTTCTTC. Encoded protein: CASSQYQGQVGNEQFF.

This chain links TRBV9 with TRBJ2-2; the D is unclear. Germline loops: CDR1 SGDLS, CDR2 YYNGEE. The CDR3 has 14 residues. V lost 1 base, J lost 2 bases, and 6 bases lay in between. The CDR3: CASSVRQNTGELFF. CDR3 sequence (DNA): TGTGCCAGCAGCGTACGGCAAAACACCGGGGAGCTGTTTTTT.